What follows describes a single T cell receptor beta chain. No antigen is known for it. No qualities accompany the bases; no much larger clone lies one base away. Trimming at the junction amounts to 6 bases on V and 2 bases on J, and the germline ends lie 14 bases apart. The CDR3 runs 15 amino acids, cysteine and phenylalanine included. Just CDR3 DNA is preserved here, 45 bases in frame from base 1. Based on the germline V gene, the CDR1 and CDR2 sequences are MGHRA and YSYEKL. The library was obtained by multiplex PCR. Sequencer: Illumina HiSeq 4000. To build TCR beta libraries, CDR3 regions were amplified by Arm-PCR using iRepertoire HTBI primers. Gel purification was performed on PCR products prior to sequencing. Under the source paper's analysis protocol: Gene usage analysis of CDR3 amino acid clonotypes relied on the approximately 62 TRBV and around 14 TRBJ segments identified across samples. Filtered high-quality paired reads were merged into contigs using COPE and FqMerger. BLAST was used to align contigs to IMGT TRBV, TRBD and TRBJ reference genes, with CDR3 defined following IMGT. Clonotypes above 0.1% frequency were classified as highly expanded clones. Shannon entropy served as the measure of repertoire diversity, while the Gini coefficient captured V-J evenness. Public clonotypes were defined as clonotypes shared by more than one individual. Using fastp at Q25 and MiXCR, TCRdb reprocessed the public reads and kept productive beta chains. Identical CDR3 protein sequences are pooled into one entry, listed with their most common genes and DNA. These V and J calls rely on TCRdb rather than the paper's analysis. Recorded for this sample are around 400,000 distinct CDR3 sequences; 10% to 15% of them occurred a single time. The ten top clones hold under 20% of the sample.

The data are from a study of regulatory T cells in long-lasting Graves disease (dated by TCRdb to the early 2020s). Regarding the research as a whole: Patients with newly diagnosed Graves' disease had been on antithyroid drugs for under 3 months. Persistent Graves' disease patients were compared with newly diagnosed Graves' disease patients by peripheral blood TCR sequencing and RNA sequencing. A total of roughly 35 samples underwent TCR sequencing: approximately 13 from persistent and roughly 20 from newly diagnosed Graves' disease patients. The study took place in China and was registered as a clinical trial.

The study at large found these results: Persistent patients shared more public clonotypes among themselves (2,741) than newly diagnosed patients did (over 950). The study examined only peripheral blood because the primary lesion, thyroid tissue, could not be accessed. Preferential use of TRBV28, TRBJ1-2 and TRBJ2-5 was observed in persistent disease, whereas TRBV20-1 and TRBJ2-1 were favored in newly diagnosed disease. Sequencing and analysis were restricted to the TCR beta chain. Compared with newly diagnosed patients, patients with persistent Graves' disease had lower TCR Shannon entropy and fewer highly expanded clones, which suggests clonal expansion. The authors noted that the small sample size was a limitation that may lower accuracy.

The time point label of this sample denotes: newly diagnosed GD, antithyroid drugs for less than 3 months. For both TCR sequencing and RNA sequencing, RNA was extracted from PBMCs using TRIzol. Graves' disease was diagnosed according to American Thyroid Association guidelines. Patients for the study were recruited at an endocrinology department in Xi'an, China. From each patient, nine milliliters of peripheral blood was collected into an EDTA anticoagulant tube. Ficoll Paque Plus density gradient separation was used to isolate PBMCs, and no further T cell sorting was performed. An Agilent 2100 Bioanalyzer and agarose gel were used to assess RNA quality, and a NanoDrop 2000 was used to measure RNA concentration. These same records also appear under a second study, on T cells in Graves' hyperthyroidism and ophthalmopathy. The second study also describes: Stable Graves' hyperthyroidism was defined as no progression to ophthalmopathy during 18 months of follow-up. Hyperthyroidism patients were aged 18 to 65 years and newly diagnosed, with disease duration of less than 2 months. Exclusion was applied to patients with uncontrolled infections, other autoimmune diseases, pregnancy or lactation. Diagnoses were established on the basis of clinical symptoms, serum thyroxine and TRAb, thyroid ultrasound, and orbital computed tomography. A first-round RT-PCR of the TCR CDR3 used the HTBI primer set with the Qiagen OneStep RT-PCR kit. Blood samples also contained most of the expanded thyroid clonotypes (frequency above 0.001), which suggests that blood repertoires may reflect thyroid immune responses. A 13 V-J signature model separated ophthalmopathy from stable hyperthyroidism, with about 88% sensitivity and about 81% specificity in cross-validation and 80%/75% in testing. In validation, progression to ophthalmopathy was predicted by the model with 70.59% sensitivity and around 75% specificity, a median of approximately 6.5 months before onset. To identify distinguishing TCR V-J signatures, a discovery cohort of 90 to 100 patients was used, comprising fewer than 45 with Graves' ophthalmopathy and 57 with stable Graves' hyperthyroidism. Prospective prediction of ophthalmopathy was tested in an independent validation cohort of fewer than 20 hyperthyroidism patients and 17 patients who later progressed to ophthalmopathy. The approximately 90 discovery patients were randomly split 7:3 into training and test sets. In more than 5 Graves' hyperthyroidism patients, the study also compared T-cell repertoires from thyroid tissue with T-cell repertoires from blood. Following sampling, methimazole starting at 30 mg daily was given to hyperthyroidism patients, and high-dose intravenous methylprednisolone was given to ophthalmopathy patients. A second multiplex PCR round built the libraries, followed by size selection and purification. Libraries were sequenced paired-end with 100 bp reads on an Illumina HiSeq2000. SOAPnuke was used to process the raw data, removing reads that contained adapters or uncalled bases, had a mean Phred below 15, or lacked an exact match to the constant primer or identifier. High-quality paired reads were merged with COPE v1.2.5, and unique nucleotide sequences were defined as clonotypes. MiTCR v1.1 was used to align the clonotypes against IMGT TRBV, TRBD and TRBJ reference segments. Analysis was restricted to V-J combinations with a frequency above 0.0001, which covered roughly 99% of repertoires. The TCS score was defined as F50 (clonal expansion) divided by E x V (chaos), with BLOSUM62-based TCRdist calculated between CDR3 peptides within each V-J. Welch's t-statistics and random forest reduced 500 to 650 V-J features to roughly 13, which were used in a naive Bayes classifier (R e1071). Sample size was not statistically predetermined, and blinding of investigators to group allocation was not performed. The paper describes TCR Vbeta CDR3 sequencing of 140 or so peripheral blood samples, made up of some 42 ophthalmopathy patients, over 70 hyperthyroidism patients and 17 progressor patients.

In this chain, TRBV4-1 is recombined with TRBJ2-1; matching of 6 bases hints at TRBD2 as the D gene. Sequenced material: peripheral blood mononuclear cells (PBMCs), taken at new diagnosis, from a patient treated with antithyroid drugs. The clonotype originates from a young woman with Graves disease. Donor details come from another sample of the same person, matched by shared clones. The nucleotides are TGCGCCAGCAGTCAGCCGGGACTTACCTACAATGAGCAGTTCTTC. This translates into CASSQPGLTYNEQFF.